The 8 T cell receptor beta chains below all came from one sample that was sequenced in a study of shared clonotypes between healthy human individuals (dated by TCRdb to 2019 to 2021). The method was the immunoSEQ multiplex PCR assay. TCRdb took this table from immuneACCESS and kept in-frame rearrangements with V and J called. Such tables lack part of the clones; where checked against another copy, unresolved V genes explain under half of the gap, and the rest is unexplained. The table for this sample lists fewer than 100,000 clones; around two thirds of them were counted only once. The ten largest clones represent roughly 40% of the sample. The source material was memory CD8+ T cells sorted from blood. The meaning of the sample's cell subset or site label: CD45RO+ cells pooled with CCR7-negative TemRA cells. The receptor set was obtained from a man under 40 in good health.

The rearrangement joins TRBV6-4 to TRBJ2-1; D unresolved. This CDR3 is built from 14 residues. Trimming removed 0 bases from V and 5 bases from J, with 8 bases in between. Germline V CDR1 and CDR2: MRHNA, SNTAGT. DNA for the CDR3: TGTGCCAGCAGTGACTCTGTCAGCCACAATGAGCAGTTCTTC. Protein sequence: CASSDSVSHNEQFF.

This sequence joins TRBV6-5 and TRBJ2-7, with a weak D call TRBD1 (6 bases). V gave up 8 bases and J gave up 11 bases, with 22 bases separating them. CDR3 size: 13 residues. Germline CDR1 MNHEY, CDR2 SVGAGI. DNA for the CDR3: TGTGCCAGCCGAGGGGGTTGGAATAGAGGGGAGTACTTC. Translating it yields CASRGGWNRGEYF.

The V and J genes are TRBV5-4 and TRBJ2-2, with a possible D match to TRBD1 (5 bases). The V end was cut by 0 bases, the J end by 6 bases, with 15 bases between. The CDR3 loop spans 16 amino acids. Germline CDR1 SGHNT, CDR2 YYREEE (reference sequence). CDR3 amino acids: CASSLDWGQGPGELFF. CDR3 bases: TGTGCCAGCAGCTTGGATTGGGGCCAGGGCCCCGGGGAGCTGTTTTTT.

The gene calls are TRBV27 and TRBJ1-1; TRBD1 matches at 7 bases. The length of the CDR3 is 11 residues. V shed 8 bases and J 6 bases; nucleotides not matched to a gene: 3. Germline lookup yields CDR1 MNHEY and CDR2 SMNVEV (reference sequence). The CDR3 loop is CASSGGAEAFF. In DNA, the CDR3 is TGTGCCAGCTCAGGGGGTGCTGAAGCTTTCTTT.

The chain couples TRBV28 to TRBJ2-7, with 8 bases lining up with TRBD2. V lost 3 bases, J lost 5 bases, and 18 bases stayed unmatched. From germline, CDR1 is MDHEN and CDR2 SYDVKM. CDR3 size: 18 residues. CDR3: CASSFNLASPGGLNEQYF. In DNA form, the CDR3 reads TGTGCCAGCAGTTTTAACCTAGCGAGCCCGGGAGGGCTCAACGAGCAGTACTTC.

V usage is TRBV6-6 and J usage is TRBJ2-2; D not resolved. This CDR3 spans 15 amino acids. Trimming took 3 bases from V and 0 from J, leaving 8 bases between them. Germline CDR1 MNHNY, CDR2 SVGAGI (reference sequence). The CDR3 DNA sequence: TGTGCCAGCAGTTATGGGCTAGCGAACACCGGGGAGCTGTTTTTT. It translates to CASSYGLANTGELFF.

This clone was seen more than once but under ten times. The rearrangement joins TRBV5-1 to TRBJ2-1, with no clear D. Germline assignment: CDR1 SGHRS and CDR2 YFSETQ. V shed 0 bases and J shed 0 bases, with 7 bases lying between them. CDR3 length: 15 residues. The DNA of the CDR3 is TGCGCCAGCAGCTTGGCCCCCGGCTCCTACAATGAGCAGTTCTTC. Translation: CASSLAPGSYNEQFF.

The chain is built from TRBV6-5 and TRBJ2-7, with D possibly TRBD2 on 5 matching bases. The CDR3 loop spans 12 amino acids. Trimming stripped 6 bases from V and 4 bases from J, with 10 bases between. Per the germline V gene, CDR1 is MNHEY and CDR2 is SVGAGI. The CDR3 DNA reads TGTGCCAGCAGAGACCCGGGGTACGAGCAGTACTTC. It translates to CASRDPGYEQYF.